Below, 30 T cell receptor beta chains from the same sample are listed, as sequenced in a study of human T cells and chemical hapten exposure. Regarding time point: patch test 1, 2 weeks after DPC sensitization. Described treatment: therapeutic diphenylcyclopropenone sensitization with weekly scalp DPC. TCRdb reanalysed the RACE reads using MiXCR and keeps one entry per CDR3 protein. The sample holds under 65,000 distinct CDR3 sequences, 8% to 9.5% seen once. The sample here was whole blood, taken in connection with sensitization to the hapten diphenylcyclopropenone (DPC). Receptor source: a woman aged 45-65 years with alopecia areata. Some clones in this sample may be carry-over from other donors' samples.

The table lists this clonotype with many counts. The V gene is TRBV30, the J gene TRBJ2-7; possibly TRBD2 for D (6 bases). CDR1 is GTSNPN and CDR2 is SVGIG in the germline V gene (reference sequence). CDR3 length: 20 amino acids. V was trimmed by 0 bases and J by 5 bases, leaving 32 bases between them. The CDR3, as DNA: TGTGCCTGGAGTGTCCGGGGGTATACCAGGTACTTTACGCGAATCAACGAGCAGTACTTC. It translates to CAWSVRGYTRYFTRINEQYF.

The table lists this clonotype with a few counts. It may be a read error: a sequence one base away is much more abundant. The chain uses TRBV6-5 and TRBJ2-2; 8 bases agree with TRBD2. Germline CDR1 reads MNHEY; CDR2 reads SVGAGI. CDR3 length equals 17 residues. V lost 7 bases, J lost 3 bases, and 13 bases stayed unmatched. CDR3 amino acids: CASTRTGGSCDTGELFF. CDR3 in DNA: TGTGCCAGCACCAGAACGGGAGGGAGTTGCGACACCGGGGAGCTGTTTTTT.

This chain uses TRBV5-1 with TRBJ1-1, with 7 bases that match TRBD1. Germline lookup yields CDR1 SGHRS and CDR2 YFSETQ. The CDR3 sequence is 15 residues long. Trimming cost V 4 bases and J 1 base; bases outside gene matches: 7. The CDR3 DNA is TGCGCCAGCAGCCCGGGGGACAGAGAGAACACTGAAGCTTTCTTT. Protein sequence: CASSPGDRENTEAFF.

This clonotype was counted many times. The chain links TRBV20-1 to TRBJ2-1, with D possibly TRBD2 on 6 matching bases. The V gene's germline CDR1 is DFQATT and CDR2 SNEGSKA (reference sequence). V was shortened by 0 bases and J by 4 bases, with 16 bases between the two germline ends. The CDR3 sequence is 16 residues long. The CDR3 nucleotides read TGCAGTGCTAGAGATCGGGCGGCTAGCGTGTACAATGAGCAGTTCTTC. It translates to CSARDRAASVYNEQFF.

This clonotype was counted ten times or more. This chain links TRBV3-1 with TRBJ2-1; the match to TRBD1 covers 10 bases. Trimming at V came to 4 bases and at J to 6 bases, leaving 6 bases not matched to a gene. CDR3 length: 15 amino acids. Germline assignment: CDR1 LGHDT and CDR2 YNNKEL (reference sequence). CDR3 residues: CASSRTGQGGNEQFF. DNA of the CDR3: TGTGCCAGCAGCCGTACAGGACAGGGGGGCAATGAGCAGTTCTTC.

This clonotype was detected ten times or more. V gene TRBV29-1 combines with J gene TRBJ2-1; 9 bases align to TRBD1. This CDR3 contains 13 residues. V trimming: 5 bases; J trimming: 4 bases; junction bases outside the gene matches: 3. Germline V CDR1 and CDR2: SQVTM, ANQGSEA. CDR3 coding DNA: TGCAGCGTTCAGGGACAGGGTTACAATGAGCAGTTCTTC. This translates into CSVQGQGYNEQFF.

The chain employs TRBV24-1 and TRBJ2-2, with a possible D match to TRBD2 (6 bases). The CDR3 is made up of 16 amino acids. With 4 bases removed from V and 0 bases from J, the gap between germline ends came to 11 bases. Per the germline V gene, CDR1 is KGHDR and CDR2 is SFDVKD. The CDR3 is CATSDPGLTNTGELFF. The CDR3 nucleotides read TGTGCCACCAGTGACCCCGGACTAACGAACACCGGGGAGCTGTTTTTT.

The table lists this clonotype with many counts. This sequence joins TRBV29-1 and TRBJ1-2; 7 nucleotides line up with TRBD1. The length of the CDR3 is 17 residues. Germline lookup yields CDR1 SQVTM and CDR2 ANQGSEA. The V and J ends lost 5 bases and 6 bases, in that order; junction bases with no gene match: 21. CDR3 region: CSVPRISLQTGSHGYTF. Written as DNA, the CDR3 is TGCAGCGTTCCCCGTATTTCCCTTCAGACAGGGAGTCATGGCTACACCTTC.

The V call is TRBV7-9, the J call TRBJ1-3; no definite D call. The germline V gene encodes CDR1 SEHNR and CDR2 FQNEAQ (reference sequence). The CDR3 covers 13 residues. The V end was cut by 3 bases, the J end by 6 bases, with 9 bases between. The CDR3 loop reads CASSFQPPNTIYF. Here the CDR3 DNA reads TGTGCCAGCAGCTTTCAGCCCCCAAACACCATATATTTT.

The chain carries TRBV5-1 and TRBJ2-7; D may match TRBD1 or TRBD2 (6 bases each). CDR1 and CDR2 from the germline V gene are SGHRS and YFSETQ. Trimming left V 4 bases short and J 4 bases short, with 21 bases between. The CDR3 length is 16 residues. In DNA, the CDR3 is TGCGCCAGCAGCGGTGTGGGGGGCGCGTCAGGGTACGAGCAGTACTTC. It encodes CASSGVGGASGYEQYF.

V and J are TRBV5-1 and TRBJ2-7; tentative D call: TRBD1 (5 bases). Per germline, CDR1 SGHRS and CDR2 YFSETQ. Trimming took 0 bases from V and 0 from J, leaving 10 bases between them. CDR3 length: 15 residues. In DNA form, the CDR3 reads TGCGCCAGCAGCTTGGACGGCAGGGTCTCCTACGAGCAGTACTTC. The encoded protein is CASSLDGRVSYEQYF.

This clonotype was observed many times. This chain links TRBV3-1 with TRBJ1-2; 7 positions agree with TRBD1. Trimming cost V 3 bases and J 12 bases; bases outside gene matches: 7. CDR3 length: 12 amino acids. CDR1 is LGHDT, CDR2 YNNKEL, per germline (reference sequence). The CDR3 DNA reads as TGTGCCAGCAGCCAGGGACGACAGGGCCACACCTTC. Encoded protein: CASSQGRQGHTF.

At least ten counts were recorded for this clonotype. The V and J genes are TRBV6-5 and TRBJ1-2, with 10 nucleotides matching TRBD1. V shed 2 bases, J shed 4 bases, and the junction held 1 base outside the gene matches. CDR1 and CDR2 from the germline V gene are MNHEY and SVGAGI. The CDR3 spans 14 residues. For the CDR3, the DNA is TGTGCCAGCAGTTACGACAGGGGGCCCTATGGCTACACCTTC. This translates into CASSYDRGPYGYTF.

The V and J genes are TRBV28 and TRBJ1-6, with TRBD1 matching 9 bases. V lost 5 bases and J lost 5; bases outside the gene matches: 4. CDR3 length equals 15 residues. In germline, CDR1 is MDHEN, CDR2 SYDVKM. The CDR3 coding sequence is TGTGCCAGCAGTCGAAGGGACAGGGATAATTCACCCCTCCACTTT. Translated, it gives CASSRRDRDNSPLHF.

This clonotype was counted ten times or more. The rearrangement uses TRBV18 and TRBJ2-5, with unresolved D. V shed 1 base and J shed 5 bases, with 11 bases lying between them. Germline CDR1 and CDR2: KGHSH and LQKENI. CDR3 length equals 14 residues. CDR3: CASSPQLDTETQYF. Here the CDR3 DNA reads TGTGCCAGCTCACCACAACTTGACACGGAGACCCAGTACTTC.

This clonotype was found many times. V and J are TRBV7-9 and TRBJ2-5; 8 nucleotides line up with TRBD1. The germline V gene encodes CDR1 SEHNR and CDR2 FQNEAQ (reference sequence). The CDR3 contains 16 residues. J lost 2 bases, V lost 6 bases, and 11 bases had no gene match. The CDR3 here is CASSGQGGPVQETQYF. The CDR3 region has the DNA TGTGCCAGCAGTGGACAGGGTGGACCAGTTCAAGAGACCCAGTACTTC.

This clonotype was found many times. This chain links TRBV6-8 with TRBJ1-2; D is unresolved. V shed 7 bases and J shed 8 bases, with 5 bases lying between them. Germline V gives CDR1 MNHGY, CDR2 SAAAGT. CDR3 length equals 9 residues. CDR3 loop: CASKHGYTF. The CDR3 DNA reads as TGTGCCAGCAAGCACGGCTACACCTTC.

The chain has TRBV3-1 and TRBJ1-2, with unresolved D. The CDR3 loop spans 14 amino acids. The germline gives CDR1 LGHDT, CDR2 YNNKEL (reference sequence). Between the trimmed V and J ends, which lost 2 bases and 1 base, there was a span of 8 bases. CDR3 region: CASSQNDINYGYTF. CDR3 coding DNA: TGTGCCAGCAGCCAAAACGATATTAACTATGGCTACACCTTC.

There are many counts of this clonotype. This rearrangement joins TRBV5-1 to TRBJ2-2; TRBD2 aligns across 12 bases. CDR3 length: 16 amino acids. J was trimmed by 5 bases and V by 1 base; bases with no gene match: 3. Germline V lookup: CDR1 SGHRS, CDR2 YFSETQ. The CDR3 region has the DNA TGCGCCAGCAGCTTGACCGGGACTAGCGGGACCGGGGAGCTGTTTTTT. Amino acid sequence: CASSLTGTSGTGELFF.

There are many counts of this clonotype. The chain links TRBV11-2 to TRBJ2-1; 9 positions match TRBD2. The junction had 13 bases not matched to a gene; V was cut back by 0 bases and J by 4 bases. CDR1 is SGHAT and CDR2 is FQNNGV in the germline V gene. CDR3 size: 19 residues. The CDR3 DNA sequence: TGTGCCAGCAGCTTAGAATTACTAGCGGGTAATTCATTTTACAATGAGCAGTTCTTC. Translating gives CASSLELLAGNSFYNEQFF.

Comment on this clonotype: This may stem from a read error, because a much larger clone lies one nucleotide away. The chain carries TRBV11-2 and TRBJ2-2; 9 nucleotides line up with TRBD2. Per the germline V gene, CDR1 is SGHAT and CDR2 is FQNNGV. The CDR3 runs to 15 residues. The CDR3: CASSLNLAGTGQLFF. CDR3 bases: TGTGCCAGCAGCTTAAATCTAGCGGGAACCGGGCAGCTGTTTTTT.

J is TRBJ2-1 and V is TRBV20-1; TRBD2 agrees at 8 bases. This CDR3 has 16 amino acids. Germline CDR1 DFQATT, CDR2 SNEGSKA (reference sequence). The junction had 9 bases not matched to a gene; V was cut back by 0 bases and J by 5 bases. The CDR3 DNA follows: TGCAGTGCTAGAGACTTTAGCGGGACTGCCCACAATGAGCAGTTCTTC. Its translation is CSARDFSGTAHNEQFF.

In its sample, this clonotype was seen many times. V usage is TRBV24-1 and J usage is TRBJ2-3, with a tentative D call TRBD1 (6 bases). Trimming shortened V by 9 bases and J by 2 bases, and 14 bases separated the two germline ends. CDR3 size: 14 residues. Germline assignment: CDR1 KGHDR and CDR2 SFDVKD. This CDR3 is CATARGEATDTQYF. The CDR3 DNA is TGTGCCACCGCCAGGGGTGAGGCCACAGATACGCAGTATTTT.

This clonotype showed up just a few times. This chain uses TRBV14 with TRBJ2-1, with TRBD2 identical over 13 bases. The CDR3 runs 16 residues. Germline CDR1 is SGHDN and CDR2 is FVKESK. The ends lost 0 bases at V and 8 bases at J; junction bases unmatched: 4. This chain's CDR3 is CASSQDTSGRGDEQFF. CDR3 bases: TGTGCCAGCAGCCAAGATACTAGCGGGAGGGGCGATGAGCAGTTCTTC.

This clonotype was seen repeatedly, ten times or more. This chain joins TRBV27 and TRBJ1-5; unclear D gene. The CDR3 contains 20 residues. The V end lost 2 bases, the J end lost 0 bases, and 23 bases lay between the germline ends. Germline V gene sequence: CDR1 MNHEY, CDR2 SMNVEV (reference sequence). CDR3 residues: CASSLTGRARADNSNQPQHF. In DNA form, the CDR3 reads TGTGCCAGCAGTTTAACCGGGCGGGCTAGGGCAGATAATAGCAATCAGCCCCAGCATTTT.

This clonotype was seen repeatedly, ten times or more. J is TRBJ1-2 and V is TRBV29-1; TRBD1 agrees at 11 bases. Germline V lookup: CDR1 SQVTM, CDR2 ANQGSEA. The CDR3 runs 13 residues. After removal of 7 bases from V and 6 bases from J, the junction contained 7 bases not matched to a gene. The CDR3 coding sequence is TGCAGCGCTCCGGGACAGGGGGTGCATGGCTACACCTTC. It is translated as CSAPGQGVHGYTF.

This clonotype was seen at least ten times. The V gene is TRBV11-2, the J gene TRBJ2-1; 9 bases agree with TRBD2. The CDR3 covers 15 residues. Losses at the gene ends were 3 bases for V and 3 bases for J; bases not matched to a gene: 3. Germline V CDR1 and CDR2: SGHAT, FQNNGV. The DNA of the CDR3 is TGTGCCAGCAGCTTGGCTAGCGGGAACTACAATGAGCAGTTCTTC. As protein: CASSLASGNYNEQFF.

This clonotype showed up many times. The J gene is TRBJ2-7, the V gene TRBV9; 11 nucleotides agree with TRBD2. Germline loops: CDR1 SGDLS, CDR2 YYNGEE. V was pared by 3 bases and J by 4 bases, with 3 bases of the junction left unmatched. The CDR3 loop spans 14 amino acids. CDR3 region: CASSAGTSGYEQYF. For the CDR3, the DNA is TGTGCCAGCAGCGCCGGGACTAGCGGTTACGAGCAGTACTTC. Supplemented by reference TRBV9 and TRBJ2-7, the full variable domain reads DSGVTQTPKHLITATGQRVTLRCSPRSGDLSVYWYQQSLDQGLQFLIQYYNGEERAKGNILERFSAQQFPDLHSELNLSSLELGDSALYFCASSAGTSGYEQYFGPGTRLTVT.

This clonotype was detected many times. This rearrangement joins TRBV6-2 or TRBV6-3 to TRBJ2-1; D not resolved. This CDR3 contains 12 residues. Looked up from germline, CDR1 is MNHEY and CDR2 is SVGEGT. The V end was cut by 3 bases, the J end by 6 bases, with 6 bases between. The DNA of the CDR3 is TGTGCCAGCAGTTATTTGAGCAATGAGCAGTTCTTC. Protein product: CASSYLSNEQFF.

The chain combines TRBV5-1 with TRBJ1-2; D ambiguous. Trimming cost V 5 bases and J 6 bases, with 20 bases left between them. Germline-derived CDR1 and CDR2 are SGHRS and YFSETQ. The CDR3 consists of 15 residues. This CDR3 is CASSSRDFRGNGYTF. CDR3 in DNA: TGCGCCAGCAGTTCCCGTGATTTCCGCGGCAATGGCTACACCTTC.